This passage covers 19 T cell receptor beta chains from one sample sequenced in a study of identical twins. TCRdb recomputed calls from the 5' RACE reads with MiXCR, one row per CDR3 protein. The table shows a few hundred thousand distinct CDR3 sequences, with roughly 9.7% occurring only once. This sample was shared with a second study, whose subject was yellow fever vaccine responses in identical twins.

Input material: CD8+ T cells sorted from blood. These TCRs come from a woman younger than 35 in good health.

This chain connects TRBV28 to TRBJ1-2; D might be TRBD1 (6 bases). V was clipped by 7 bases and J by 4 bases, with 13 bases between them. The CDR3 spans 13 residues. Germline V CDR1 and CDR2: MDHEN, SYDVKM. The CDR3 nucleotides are TGTGCCAGCACCACCCCGGACAGCTATGGCTACACCTTC. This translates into CASTTPDSYGYTF.

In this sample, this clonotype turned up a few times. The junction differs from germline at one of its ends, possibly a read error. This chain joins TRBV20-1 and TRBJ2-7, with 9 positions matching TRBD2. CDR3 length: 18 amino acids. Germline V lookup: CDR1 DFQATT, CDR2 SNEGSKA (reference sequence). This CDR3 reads CCARQAVTSGSRAYEQYF. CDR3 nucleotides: TGCTGTGCTAGACAGGCCGTGACTAGCGGTTCCCGAGCCTACGAGCAGTACTTC.

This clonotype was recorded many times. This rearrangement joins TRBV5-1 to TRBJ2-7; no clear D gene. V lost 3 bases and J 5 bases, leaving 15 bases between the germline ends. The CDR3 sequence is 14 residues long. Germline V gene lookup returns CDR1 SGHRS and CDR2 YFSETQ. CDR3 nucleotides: TGCGCCAGCAGCTCCGAAAATTCGGGCAACGAGCAGTACTTC. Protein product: CASSSENSGNEQYF.

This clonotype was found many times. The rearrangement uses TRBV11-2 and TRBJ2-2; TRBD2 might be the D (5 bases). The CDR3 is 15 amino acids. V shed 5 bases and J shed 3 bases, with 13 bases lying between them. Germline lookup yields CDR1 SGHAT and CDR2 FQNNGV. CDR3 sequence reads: CASSPSPSYTGELFF. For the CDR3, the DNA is TGTGCCAGCAGCCCAAGCCCTAGCTACACCGGGGAGCTGTTTTTT.

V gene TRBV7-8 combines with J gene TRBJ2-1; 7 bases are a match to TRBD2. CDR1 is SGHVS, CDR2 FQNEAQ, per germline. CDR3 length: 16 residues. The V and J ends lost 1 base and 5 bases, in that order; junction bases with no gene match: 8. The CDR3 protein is CASSLGASGHDNEQFF. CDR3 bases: TGTGCCAGCAGCTTAGGAGCTAGCGGCCACGACAATGAGCAGTTCTTC.

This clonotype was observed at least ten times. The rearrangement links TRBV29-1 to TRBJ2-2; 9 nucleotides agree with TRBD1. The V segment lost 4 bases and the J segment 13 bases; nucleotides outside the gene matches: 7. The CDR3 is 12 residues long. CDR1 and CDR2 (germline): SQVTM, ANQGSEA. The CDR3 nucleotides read TGCAGCGTTGCTAACGGACAGGGGCTGCTGTTTTTT. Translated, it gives CSVANGQGLLFF.

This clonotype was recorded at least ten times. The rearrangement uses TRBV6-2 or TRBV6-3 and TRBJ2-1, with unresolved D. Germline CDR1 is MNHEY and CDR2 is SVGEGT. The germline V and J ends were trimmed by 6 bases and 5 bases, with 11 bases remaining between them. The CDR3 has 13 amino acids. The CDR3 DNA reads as TGTGCCAGCAGGTCTTCCATAGACAATGAGCAGTTCTTC. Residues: CASRSSIDNEQFF.

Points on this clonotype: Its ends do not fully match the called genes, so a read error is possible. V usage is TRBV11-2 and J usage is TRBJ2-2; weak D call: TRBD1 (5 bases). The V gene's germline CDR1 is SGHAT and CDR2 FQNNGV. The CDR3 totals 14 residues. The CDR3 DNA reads TGTGCCAGCACCCGATCTGAGGCAGGGTACCCGCCAGGGTTT. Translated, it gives CASTRSEAGYPPGF.

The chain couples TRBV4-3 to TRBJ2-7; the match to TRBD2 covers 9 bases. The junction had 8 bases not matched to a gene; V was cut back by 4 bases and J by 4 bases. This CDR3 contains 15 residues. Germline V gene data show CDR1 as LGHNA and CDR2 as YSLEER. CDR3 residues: CASSPEAGGLYEQYF. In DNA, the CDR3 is TGCGCCAGCAGCCCCGAGGCGGGAGGGCTGTACGAGCAGTACTTC.

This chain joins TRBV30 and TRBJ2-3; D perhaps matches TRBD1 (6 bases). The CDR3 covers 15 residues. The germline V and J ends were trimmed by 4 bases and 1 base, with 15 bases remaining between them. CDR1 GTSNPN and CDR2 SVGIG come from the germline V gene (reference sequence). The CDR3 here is CAWTMQAGGTDTQYF. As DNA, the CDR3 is TGTGCCTGGACTATGCAGGCAGGGGGCACAGATACGCAGTATTTT.

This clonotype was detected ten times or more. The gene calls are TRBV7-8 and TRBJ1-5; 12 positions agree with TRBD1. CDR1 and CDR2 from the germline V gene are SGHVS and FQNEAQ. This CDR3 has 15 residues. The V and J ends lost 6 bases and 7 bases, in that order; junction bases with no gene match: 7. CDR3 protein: CASSYGTGGYQPQHF. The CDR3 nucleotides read TGTGCCAGCAGTTACGGGACAGGGGGCTACCAGCCCCAGCATTTT.

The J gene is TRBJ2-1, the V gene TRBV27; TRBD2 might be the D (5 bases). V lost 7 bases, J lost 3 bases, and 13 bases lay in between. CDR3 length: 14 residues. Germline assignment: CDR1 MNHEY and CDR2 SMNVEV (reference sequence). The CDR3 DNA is TGTGCCAGCAATATTGGAGGCAGCTACAATGAGCAGTTCTTC. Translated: CASNIGGSYNEQFF.

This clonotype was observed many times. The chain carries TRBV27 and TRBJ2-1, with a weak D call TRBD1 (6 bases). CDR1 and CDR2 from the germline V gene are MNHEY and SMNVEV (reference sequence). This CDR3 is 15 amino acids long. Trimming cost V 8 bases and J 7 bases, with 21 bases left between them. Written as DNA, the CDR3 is TGTGCCAGCCGCAAGCTGGGGGCAACGGTGAATGAGCAGTTCTTC. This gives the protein CASRKLGATVNEQFF.

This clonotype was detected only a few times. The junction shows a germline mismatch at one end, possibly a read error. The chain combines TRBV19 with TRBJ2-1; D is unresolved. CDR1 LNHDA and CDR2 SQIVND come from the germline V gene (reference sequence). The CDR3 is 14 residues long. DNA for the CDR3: TGTGCCAGTAGTATGCCGTCCACCTACGATGAGCAGTTCTTC. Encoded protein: CASSMPSTYDEQFF.

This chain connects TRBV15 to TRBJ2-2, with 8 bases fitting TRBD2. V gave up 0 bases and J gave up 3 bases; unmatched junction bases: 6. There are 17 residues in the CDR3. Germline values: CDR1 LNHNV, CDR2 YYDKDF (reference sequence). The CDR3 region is CATSRDRGGEDTGELFF. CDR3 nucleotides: TGTGCCACCAGCAGAGATCGGGGGGGCGAGGACACCGGGGAGCTGTTTTTT.

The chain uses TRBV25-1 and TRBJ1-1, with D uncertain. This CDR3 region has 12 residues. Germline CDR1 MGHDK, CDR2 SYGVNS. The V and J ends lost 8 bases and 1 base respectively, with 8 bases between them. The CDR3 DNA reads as TGTGCCAGCGTCTCGGGGAACACTGAAGCTTTCTTT. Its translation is CASVSGNTEAFF.

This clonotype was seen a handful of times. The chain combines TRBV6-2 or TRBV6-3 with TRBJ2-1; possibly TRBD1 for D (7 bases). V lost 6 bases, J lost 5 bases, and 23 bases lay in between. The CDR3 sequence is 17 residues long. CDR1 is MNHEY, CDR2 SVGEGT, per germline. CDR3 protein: CASRVPGVQGRNNEQFF. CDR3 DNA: TGTGCCAGCAGGGTACCGGGGGTACAGGGGCGAAACAATGAGCAGTTCTTC.

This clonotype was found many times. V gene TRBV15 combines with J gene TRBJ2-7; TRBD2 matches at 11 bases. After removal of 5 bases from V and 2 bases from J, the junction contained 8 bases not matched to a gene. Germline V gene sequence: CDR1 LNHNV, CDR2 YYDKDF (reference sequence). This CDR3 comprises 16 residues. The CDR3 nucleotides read TGTGCCACCAGCCCACAAACTAGCGGGAGTCCCTACGAGCAGTACTTC. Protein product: CATSPQTSGSPYEQYF.

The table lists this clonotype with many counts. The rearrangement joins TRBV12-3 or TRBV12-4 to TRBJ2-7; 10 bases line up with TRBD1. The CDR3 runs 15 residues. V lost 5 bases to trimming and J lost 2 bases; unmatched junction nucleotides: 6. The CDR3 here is CASSPQGTGAYEQYF. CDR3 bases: TGTGCCAGCAGTCCTCAGGGGACAGGGGCCTACGAGCAGTACTTC.